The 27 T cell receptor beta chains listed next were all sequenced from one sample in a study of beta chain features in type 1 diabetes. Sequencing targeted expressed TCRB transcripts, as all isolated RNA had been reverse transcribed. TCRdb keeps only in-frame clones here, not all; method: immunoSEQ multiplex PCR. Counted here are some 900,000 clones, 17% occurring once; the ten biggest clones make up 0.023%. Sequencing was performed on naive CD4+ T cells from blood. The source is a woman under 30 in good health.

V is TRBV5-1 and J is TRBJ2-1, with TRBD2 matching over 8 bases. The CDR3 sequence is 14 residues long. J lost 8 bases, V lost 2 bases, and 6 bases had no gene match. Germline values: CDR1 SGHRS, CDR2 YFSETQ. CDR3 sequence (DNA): TGCGCCAGCAGCTTCGCGAGCGGGAGACATGAGCAGTTCTTC. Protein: CASSFASGRHEQFF.

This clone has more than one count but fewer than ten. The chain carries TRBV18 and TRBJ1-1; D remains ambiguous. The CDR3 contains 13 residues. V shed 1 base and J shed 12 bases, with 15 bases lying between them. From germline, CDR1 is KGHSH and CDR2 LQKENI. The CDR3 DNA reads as TGTGCCAGCTCACCACTCGGGTCCCCACTACCTTTCTTT. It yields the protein CASSPLGSPLPFF.

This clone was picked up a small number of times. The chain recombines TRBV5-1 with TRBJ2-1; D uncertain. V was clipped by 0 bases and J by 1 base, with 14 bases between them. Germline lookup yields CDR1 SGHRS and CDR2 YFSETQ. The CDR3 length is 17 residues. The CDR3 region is CASSLGQVVVSYNEQFF. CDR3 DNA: TGCGCCAGCAGCTTGGGTCAGGTGGTTGTTTCCTACAATGAGCAGTTCTTC.

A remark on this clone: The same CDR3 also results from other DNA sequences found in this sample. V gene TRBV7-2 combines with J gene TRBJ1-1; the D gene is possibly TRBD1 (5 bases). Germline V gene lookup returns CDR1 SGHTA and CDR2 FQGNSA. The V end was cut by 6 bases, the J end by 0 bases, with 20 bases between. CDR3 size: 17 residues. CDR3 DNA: TGTGCCAGCAGACAAACGTCGTGGGGCACAATGAACACTGAAGCTTTCTTT. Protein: CASRQTSWGTMNTEAFF.

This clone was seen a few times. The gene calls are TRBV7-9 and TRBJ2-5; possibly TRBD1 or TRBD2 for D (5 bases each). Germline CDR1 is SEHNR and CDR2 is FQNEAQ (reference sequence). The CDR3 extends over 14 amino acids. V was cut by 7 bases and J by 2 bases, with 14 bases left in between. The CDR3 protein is CASTPLGGQETQYF. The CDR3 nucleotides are TGTGCCAGCACCCCTCTTGGGGGACAAGAGACCCAGTACTTC.

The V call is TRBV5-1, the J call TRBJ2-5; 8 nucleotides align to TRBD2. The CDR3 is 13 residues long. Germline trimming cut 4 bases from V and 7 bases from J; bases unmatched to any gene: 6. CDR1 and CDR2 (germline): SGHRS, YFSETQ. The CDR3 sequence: CASSEAGEGTQYF. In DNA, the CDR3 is TGCGCCAGCAGCGAAGCGGGAGAGGGGACCCAGTACTTC.

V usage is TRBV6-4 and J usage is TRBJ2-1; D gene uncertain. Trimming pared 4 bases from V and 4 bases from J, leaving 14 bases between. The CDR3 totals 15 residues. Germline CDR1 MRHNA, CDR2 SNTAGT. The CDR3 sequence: CASSVQLAAYNEQFF. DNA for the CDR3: TGTGCCAGCAGTGTCCAACTTGCCGCGTACAATGAGCAGTTCTTC.

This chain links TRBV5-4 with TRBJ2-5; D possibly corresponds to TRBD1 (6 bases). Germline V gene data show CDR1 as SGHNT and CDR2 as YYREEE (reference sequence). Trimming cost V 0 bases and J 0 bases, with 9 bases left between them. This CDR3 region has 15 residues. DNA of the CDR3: TGTGCCAGCAGCTTGGGAAGGGGGTACCAAGAGACCCAGTACTTC. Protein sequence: CASSLGRGYQETQYF.

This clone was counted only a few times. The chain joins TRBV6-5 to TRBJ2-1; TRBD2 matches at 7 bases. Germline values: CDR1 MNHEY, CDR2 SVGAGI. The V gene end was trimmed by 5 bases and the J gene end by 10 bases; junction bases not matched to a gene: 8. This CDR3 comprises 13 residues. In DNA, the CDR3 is TGTGCCAGCAGTCTCATTACCGGGGGGGAGCAGTTCTTC. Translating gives CASSLITGGEQFF.

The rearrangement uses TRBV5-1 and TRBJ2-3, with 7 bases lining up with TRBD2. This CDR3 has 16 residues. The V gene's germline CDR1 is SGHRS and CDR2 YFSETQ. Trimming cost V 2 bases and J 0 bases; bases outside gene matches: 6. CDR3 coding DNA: TGCGCCAGCAGCTTTTCAGGGACTACTAGCACAGATACGCAGTATTTT. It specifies CASSFSGTTSTDTQYF.

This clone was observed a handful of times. As DNA, the CDR3 is TGTGCCAGCAGCGCAACCGGGACAGGGGACACCGGGGAGCTGTTTTTT. Its translation: CASSATGTGDTGELFF. V usage is TRBV7-2 and J usage is TRBJ2-2; TRBD1 matches at 10 bases. Germline V gives CDR1 SGHTA, CDR2 FQGNSA. This CDR3 spans 16 amino acids. V gave up 5 bases and J gave up 3 bases; unmatched junction bases: 6.

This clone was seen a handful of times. The CDR3 region has the DNA TGTGCCAGCAGTCTAGGGACGGGAAATTCTCAGCCCCAGCATTTT. Amino acids: CASSLGTGNSQPQHF. The chain employs TRBV27 and TRBJ1-5; tentatively, D is TRBD1 (5 bases). CDR3 size: 15 residues. Germline lookup yields CDR1 MNHEY and CDR2 SMNVEV (reference sequence). Trimming removed 5 bases at V and 6 bases at J, with 17 bases between.

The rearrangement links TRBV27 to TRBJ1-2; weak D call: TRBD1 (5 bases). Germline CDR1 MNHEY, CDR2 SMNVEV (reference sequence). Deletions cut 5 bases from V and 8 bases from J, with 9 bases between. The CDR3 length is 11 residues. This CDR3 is CASSAGSGYTF. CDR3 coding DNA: TGTGCCAGCAGTGCAGGGTCGGGCTACACCTTC.

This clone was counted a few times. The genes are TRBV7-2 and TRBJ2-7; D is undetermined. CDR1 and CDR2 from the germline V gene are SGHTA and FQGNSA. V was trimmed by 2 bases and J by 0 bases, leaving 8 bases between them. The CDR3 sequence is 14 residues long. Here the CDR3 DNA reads TGTGCCAGCAGCTTATCTCCAGACTCCTACGAGCAGTACTTC. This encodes CASSLSPDSYEQYF.

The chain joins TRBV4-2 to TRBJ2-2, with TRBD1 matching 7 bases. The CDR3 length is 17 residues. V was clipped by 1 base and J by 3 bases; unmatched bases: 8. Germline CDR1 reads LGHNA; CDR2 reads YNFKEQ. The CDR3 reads CASSQGKRGQYTGELFF. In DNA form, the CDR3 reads TGTGCCAGCAGCCAAGGAAAAAGGGGGCAATACACCGGGGAGCTGTTTTTT.

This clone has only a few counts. CDR3 region: CASSGRGGTDTQYF. The DNA for the CDR3 is TGTGCCAGCAGCGGTCGGGGGGGCACAGATACGCAGTATTTT. This chain connects TRBV28 to TRBJ2-3; TRBD2 matches 7 bases. CDR3 size: 14 residues. V lost 6 bases and J lost 1; bases outside the gene matches: 4. Germline V gene lookup returns CDR1 MDHEN and CDR2 SYDVKM.

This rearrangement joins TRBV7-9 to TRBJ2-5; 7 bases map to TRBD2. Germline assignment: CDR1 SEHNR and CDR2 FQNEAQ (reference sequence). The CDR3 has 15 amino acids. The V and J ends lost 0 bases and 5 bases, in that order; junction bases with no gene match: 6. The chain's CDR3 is CASSLAGGRIETQYF. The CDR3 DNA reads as TGTGCCAGCAGCTTAGCGGGCGGGAGAATTGAGACCCAGTACTTC.

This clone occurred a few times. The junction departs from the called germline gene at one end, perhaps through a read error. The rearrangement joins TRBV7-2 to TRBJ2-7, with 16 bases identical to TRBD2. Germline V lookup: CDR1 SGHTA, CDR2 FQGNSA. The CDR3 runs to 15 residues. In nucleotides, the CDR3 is TGTGCCAGCAGCTCAACCGGGACTAGCGGGAGGGCCTTGGACTTC. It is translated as CASSSTGTSGRALDF.

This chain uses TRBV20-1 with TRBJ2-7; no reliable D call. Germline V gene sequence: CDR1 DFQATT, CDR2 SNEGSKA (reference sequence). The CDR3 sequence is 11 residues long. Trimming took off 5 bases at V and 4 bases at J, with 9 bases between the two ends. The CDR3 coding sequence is TGCAGTGCTCTTAGGGCTTACGAGCAGTACTTC. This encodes CSALRAYEQYF.

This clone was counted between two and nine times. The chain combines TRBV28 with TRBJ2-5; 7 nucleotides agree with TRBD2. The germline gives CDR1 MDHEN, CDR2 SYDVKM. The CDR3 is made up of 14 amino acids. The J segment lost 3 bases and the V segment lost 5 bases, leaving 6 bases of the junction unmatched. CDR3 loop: CASSPLAVKETQYF. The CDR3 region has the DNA TGTGCCAGCAGTCCCCTAGCGGTAAAAGAGACCCAGTACTTC.

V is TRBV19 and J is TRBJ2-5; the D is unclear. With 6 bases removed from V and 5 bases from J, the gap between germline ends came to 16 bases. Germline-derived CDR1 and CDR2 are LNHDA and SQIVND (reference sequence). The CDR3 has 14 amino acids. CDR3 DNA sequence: TGTGCCAGTAGCCCAGGTGCACGGGCTGAGACCCAGTACTTC. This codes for CASSPGARAETQYF.

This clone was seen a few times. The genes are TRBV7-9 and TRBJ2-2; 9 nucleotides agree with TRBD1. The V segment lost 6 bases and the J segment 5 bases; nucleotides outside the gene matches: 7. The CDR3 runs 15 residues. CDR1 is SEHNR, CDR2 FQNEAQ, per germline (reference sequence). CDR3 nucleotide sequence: TGTGCCAGCAGTCATCGACAGGGGGGAACCGGGGAGCTGTTTTTT. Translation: CASSHRQGGTGELFF.

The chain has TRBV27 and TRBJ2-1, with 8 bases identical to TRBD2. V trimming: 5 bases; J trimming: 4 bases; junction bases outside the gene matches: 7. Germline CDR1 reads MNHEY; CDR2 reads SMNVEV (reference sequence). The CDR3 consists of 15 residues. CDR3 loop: CASSTTSGPYNEQFF. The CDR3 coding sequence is TGTGCCAGCAGTACCACTAGCGGCCCGTACAATGAGCAGTTCTTC.

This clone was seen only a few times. The CDR3 protein is CASSLDRAGRFFNEQFF. The CDR3 bases are TGTGCCAGCAGCTTAGATCGGGCCGGACGCTTCTTCAATGAGCAGTTCTTC. The chain is built from TRBV11-2 and TRBJ2-1, with D unclear. Trimming took off 0 bases at V and 6 bases at J, with 18 bases between the two ends. From germline, CDR1 is SGHAT and CDR2 FQNNGV. CDR3 length: 17 residues.

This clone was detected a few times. This CDR3 is CASSRRQGYYGYTF. The CDR3 region has the DNA TGCGCCAGCAGCCGACGACAGGGGTACTATGGCTACACCTTC. This rearrangement joins TRBV4-3 to TRBJ1-2; 8 nucleotides match TRBD1. Germline-derived CDR1 and CDR2 are LGHNA and YSLEER. The V segment lost 4 bases and the J segment 3 bases; nucleotides outside the gene matches: 4. There are 14 residues in the CDR3.

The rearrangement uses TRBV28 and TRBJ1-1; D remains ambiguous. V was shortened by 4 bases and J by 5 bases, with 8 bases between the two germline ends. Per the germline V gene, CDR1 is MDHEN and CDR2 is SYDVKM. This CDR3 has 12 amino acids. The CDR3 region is CASSSLGTEAFF. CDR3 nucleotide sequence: TGTGCCAGCAGTTCCCTCGGAACTGAAGCTTTCTTT.

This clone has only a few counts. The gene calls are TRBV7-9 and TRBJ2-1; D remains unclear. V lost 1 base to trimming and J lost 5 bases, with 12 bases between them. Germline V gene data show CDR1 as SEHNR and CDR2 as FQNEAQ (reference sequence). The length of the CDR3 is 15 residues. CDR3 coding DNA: TGTGCCAGCAGCTTAGTAATTCAGGCGAACAATGAGCAGTTCTTC. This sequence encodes CASSLVIQANNEQFF.